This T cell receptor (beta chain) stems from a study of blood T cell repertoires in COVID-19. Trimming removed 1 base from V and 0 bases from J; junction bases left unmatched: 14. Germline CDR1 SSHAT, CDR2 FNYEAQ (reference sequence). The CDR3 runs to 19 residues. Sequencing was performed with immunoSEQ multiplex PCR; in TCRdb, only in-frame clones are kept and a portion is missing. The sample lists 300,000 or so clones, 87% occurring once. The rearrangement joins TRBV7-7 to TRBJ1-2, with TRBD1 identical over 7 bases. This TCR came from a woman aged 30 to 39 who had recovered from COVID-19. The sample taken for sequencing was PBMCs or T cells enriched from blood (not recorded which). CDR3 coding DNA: TGTGCCAGCAGCTTAGGACCGGGACAGAGTACCCATACTAACTATGGCTACACCTTC. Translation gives CASSLGPGQSTHTNYGYTF.